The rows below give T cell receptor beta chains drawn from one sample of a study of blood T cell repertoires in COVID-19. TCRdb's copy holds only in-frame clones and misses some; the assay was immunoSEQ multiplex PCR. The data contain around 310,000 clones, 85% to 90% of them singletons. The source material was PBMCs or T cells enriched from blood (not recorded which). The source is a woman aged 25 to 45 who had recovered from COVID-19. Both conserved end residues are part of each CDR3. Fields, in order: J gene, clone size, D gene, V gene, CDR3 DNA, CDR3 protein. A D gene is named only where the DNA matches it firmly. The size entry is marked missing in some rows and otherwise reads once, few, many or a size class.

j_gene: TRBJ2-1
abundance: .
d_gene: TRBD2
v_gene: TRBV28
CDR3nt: TGTGCCAGCAGTACGGGGGGGTTAACCTACAATGAGCAGTTCTTC
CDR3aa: CASSTGGLTYNEQFF

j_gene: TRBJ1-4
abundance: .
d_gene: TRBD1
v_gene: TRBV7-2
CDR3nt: TGTGCCAGCAGCTCCAGGACAGGGGACGAAAAACTGTTTTTT
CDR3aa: CASSSRTGDEKLFF

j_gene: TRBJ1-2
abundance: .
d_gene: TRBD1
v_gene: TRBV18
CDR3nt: TGTGCCAGCTCACCCGGACAGGGCGAGCGGGGCTACACCTTC
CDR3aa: CASSPGQGERGYTF

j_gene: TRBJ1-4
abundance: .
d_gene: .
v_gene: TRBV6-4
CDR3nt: TGTGCCAGCAGGGAGACGGCGGGTGGGTCGGTTGAAAAACTGTTTTTT
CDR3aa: CASRETAGGSVEKLFF

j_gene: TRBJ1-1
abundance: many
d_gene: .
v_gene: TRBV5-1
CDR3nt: TGCGCCAGCAGCGGGGGCACGGCAAACACTGAAGCTTTCTTT
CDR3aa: CASSGGTANTEAFF

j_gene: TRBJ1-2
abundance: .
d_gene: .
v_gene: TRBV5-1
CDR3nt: TGCGCCAGCAGCTGGGGAGGAGTTAACTATGGCTACACCTTC
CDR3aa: CASSWGGVNYGYTF

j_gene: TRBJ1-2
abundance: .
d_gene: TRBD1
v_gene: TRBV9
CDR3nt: TGTGCCAGCAGCGTAGACAACAGGGGGCAAAGGGGTGGCTACACCTTC
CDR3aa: CASSVDNRGQRGGYTF

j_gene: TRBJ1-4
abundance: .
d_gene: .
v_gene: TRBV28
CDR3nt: TGTGCCAGCAGTGACAGTGATGAAAAACTGTTTTTT
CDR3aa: CASSDSDEKLFF

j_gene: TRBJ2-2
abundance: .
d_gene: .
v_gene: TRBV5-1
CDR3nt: TGCGCCAGCAGCTCCGTCGTCACACGAACCGGGGAGCTGTTTTTT
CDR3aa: CASSSVVTRTGELFF

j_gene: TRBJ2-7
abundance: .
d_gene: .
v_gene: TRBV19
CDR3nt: TGTGCCAGTAGTATAATTGGCGGCTATTCCTACGAGCAGTACTTC
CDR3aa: CASSIIGGYSYEQYF

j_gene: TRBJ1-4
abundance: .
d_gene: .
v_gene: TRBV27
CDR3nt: TGTGCCAGCAGTTACAAAGCAACTAATGAAAAACTGTTTTTT
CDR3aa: CASSYKATNEKLFF

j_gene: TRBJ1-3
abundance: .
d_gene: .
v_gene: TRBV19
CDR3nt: TGTGCCAGTAGTACTGACAGGAGCTCTGGAAACACCATATATTTT
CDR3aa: CASSTDRSSGNTIYF

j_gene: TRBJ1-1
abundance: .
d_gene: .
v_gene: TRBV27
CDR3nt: TGTGCCAGCAGTACCCACAGGGCAGAGACCACTGAAGCTTTCTTT
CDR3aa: CASSTHRAETTEAFF

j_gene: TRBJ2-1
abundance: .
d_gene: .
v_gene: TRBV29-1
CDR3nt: TGCAGCGTTGTGGGAGGCCGCTACAATGAGCAGTTCTTC
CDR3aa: CSVVGGRYNEQFF

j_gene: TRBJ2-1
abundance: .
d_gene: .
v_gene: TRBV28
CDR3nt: TGTGCCAGCAGTCTTCCTAGCACATCCTACAATGAGCAGTTCTTC
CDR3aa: CASSLPSTSYNEQFF

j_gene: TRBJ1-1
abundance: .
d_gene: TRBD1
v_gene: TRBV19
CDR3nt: TGTGCCAGTAGTATAGACCCTCCTATTATGAGGGGGCGGAACACTGAAGCTTTCTTT
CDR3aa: CASSIDPPIMRGRNTEAFF

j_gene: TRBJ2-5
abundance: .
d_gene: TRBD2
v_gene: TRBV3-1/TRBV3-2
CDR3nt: TGTGCCAGCAGCCACACCGGGACTACCGAAGAGACCCAGTACTTC
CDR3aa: CASSHTGTTEETQYF

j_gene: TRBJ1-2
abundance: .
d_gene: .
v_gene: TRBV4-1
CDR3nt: TGCGCCAGCAGCCATAATGGGGTACAGGCCGGGGGGTATGGCTACACCTTC
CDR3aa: CASSHNGVQAGGYGYTF

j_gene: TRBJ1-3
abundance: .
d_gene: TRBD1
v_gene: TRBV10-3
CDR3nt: TGTGCCATCAGTGAGTTCAGGGGGGCCTCTGGAAACACCATATATTTT
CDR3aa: CAISEFRGASGNTIYF

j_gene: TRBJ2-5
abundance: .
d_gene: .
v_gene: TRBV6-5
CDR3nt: TGTGCCAGCAGTTATCCCGGGAGGGACAGAAGGGCCCAGTACTTC
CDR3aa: CASSYPGRDRRAQYF

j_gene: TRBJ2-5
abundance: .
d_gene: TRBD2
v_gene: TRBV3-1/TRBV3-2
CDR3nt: TGTGCCAGCAGCCCCCTCTTATTAGCGGGAGAGACCCAGTACTTC
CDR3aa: CASSPLLLAGETQYF

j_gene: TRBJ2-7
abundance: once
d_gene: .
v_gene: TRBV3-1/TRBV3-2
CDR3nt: TGTGCCAGCAGCCAAGATGACAGATCCTACGAGCAGTACTTC
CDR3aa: CASSQDDRSYEQYF

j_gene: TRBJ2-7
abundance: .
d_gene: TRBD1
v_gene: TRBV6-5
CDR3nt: TGTGCCAGCAGTTACAATAACAGGGGGCTCGACGAGCAGTACTTC
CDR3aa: CASSYNNRGLDEQYF

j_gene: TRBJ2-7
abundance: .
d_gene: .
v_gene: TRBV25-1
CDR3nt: TGTGCCAGCAGTGATGCAGGGCGCTACGAGCAGTACTTC
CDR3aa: CASSDAGRYEQYF

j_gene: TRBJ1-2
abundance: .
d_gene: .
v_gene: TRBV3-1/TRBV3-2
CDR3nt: TGTGCCAGCAGCCAAGAAGGTCCCACAGGGCTCTATGGCTACACCTTC
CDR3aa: CASSQEGPTGLYGYTF

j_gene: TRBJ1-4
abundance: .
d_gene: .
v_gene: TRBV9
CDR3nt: TGTGCCAGCAGCGTAACAGCAACTAATGAAAAACTGTTTTTT
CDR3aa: CASSVTATNEKLFF

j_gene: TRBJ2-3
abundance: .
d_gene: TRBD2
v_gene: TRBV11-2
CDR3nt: TGTGCCAGCAGCCCCTGGATGTCTAGCGGGGGGGATACAGATACGCAGTATTTT
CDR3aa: CASSPWMSSGGDTDTQYF

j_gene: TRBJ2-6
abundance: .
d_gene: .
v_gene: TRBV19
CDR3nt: TGTGCCAGTAGTATTGGGCCGTCCTCTGGGGCCAACGTCCTGACTTTC
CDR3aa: CASSIGPSSGANVLTF

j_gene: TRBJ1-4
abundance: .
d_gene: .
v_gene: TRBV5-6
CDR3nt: TGTGCCAGCAGCTTGGCGGACAGAATTACTAATGAAAAACTGTTTTTT
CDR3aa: CASSLADRITNEKLFF

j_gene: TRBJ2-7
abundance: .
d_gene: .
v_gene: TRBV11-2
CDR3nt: TGTGCCAGCAGCTTAGACCCGGGTTTTGGCAGGGGCGAGCAGTACTTC
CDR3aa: CASSLDPGFGRGEQYF

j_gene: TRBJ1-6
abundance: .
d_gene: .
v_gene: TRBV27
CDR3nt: TGTGCCAGCAGTTTATCTCGAGGCAGGGGCGGATATAATTCACCCCTCCACTTT
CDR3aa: CASSLSRGRGGYNSPLHF

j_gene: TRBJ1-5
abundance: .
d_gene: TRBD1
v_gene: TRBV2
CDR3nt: TGTGCCAGCAGCCAACAGGGGGGGGATCAGCCCCAGCATTTT
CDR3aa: CASSQQGGDQPQHF

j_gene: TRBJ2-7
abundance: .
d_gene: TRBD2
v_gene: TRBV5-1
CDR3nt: TGCGCCAGCAGCTTGGCCCTCCTAGCGGGAGGCTTGGACGAGCAGTACTTC
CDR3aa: CASSLALLAGGLDEQYF

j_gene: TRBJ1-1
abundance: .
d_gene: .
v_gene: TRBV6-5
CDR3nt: TGTGCCAGCAATAGGTTTGAGGGCACTGAAGCTTTCTTT
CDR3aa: CASNRFEGTEAFF

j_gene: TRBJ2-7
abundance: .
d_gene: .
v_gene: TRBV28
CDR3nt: TGTGCCAGCAGTACCCAAAGAGGGAAGGCTAGTACATACGAGCAGTACTTC
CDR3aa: CASSTQRGKASTYEQYF

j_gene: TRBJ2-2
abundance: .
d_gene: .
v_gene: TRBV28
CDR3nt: TGTGCCAGCAGCCGGAGGGAAGTCACCGGGGAGCTGTTTTTT
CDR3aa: CASSRREVTGELFF

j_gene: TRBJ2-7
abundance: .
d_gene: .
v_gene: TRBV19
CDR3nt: TGTGCCAGTAGTGCGACTAGTAGCGAGCAGTACTTC
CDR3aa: CASSATSSEQYF

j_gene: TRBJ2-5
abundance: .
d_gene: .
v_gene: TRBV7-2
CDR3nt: TGTGCCAGCAGCGTCCGTAGTATAATGACCCAGTACTTC
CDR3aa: CASSVRSIMTQYF

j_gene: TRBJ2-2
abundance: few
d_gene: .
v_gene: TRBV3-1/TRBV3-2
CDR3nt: TGTGCCAGCAGCCAAGGGCCCGGGGAGCTGTTTTTT
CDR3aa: CASSQGPGELFF

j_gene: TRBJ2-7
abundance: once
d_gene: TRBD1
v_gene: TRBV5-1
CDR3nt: TGCGCCAGCAGCTTGGAAGGGACAGCCTCCTACGAGCAGTACTTC
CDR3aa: CASSLEGTASYEQYF

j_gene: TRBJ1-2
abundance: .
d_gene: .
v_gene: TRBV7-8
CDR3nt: TGTGCCAGCAGCTTAGCGGTGCGGGGCTCCTTCTATGGCTACACCTTC
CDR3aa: CASSLAVRGSFYGYTF

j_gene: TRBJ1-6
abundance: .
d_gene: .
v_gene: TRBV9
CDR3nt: TGTGCCAGCAGCTCAGGCAGTTTCTATAATTCACCCCTCCACTTT
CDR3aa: CASSSGSFYNSPLHF

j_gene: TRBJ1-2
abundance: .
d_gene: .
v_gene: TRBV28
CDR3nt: TGTGCCAGCAGTTGGGAGGGACATGGCTACACCTTC
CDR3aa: CASSWEGHGYTF

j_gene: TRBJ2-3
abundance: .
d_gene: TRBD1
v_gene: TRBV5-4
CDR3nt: TGTGCCAGCAGCGGACAGGGGGCATCAGATACGCAGTATTTT
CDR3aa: CASSGQGASDTQYF

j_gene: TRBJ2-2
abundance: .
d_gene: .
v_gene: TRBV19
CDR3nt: TGTGCCAGTAGTATGGGGAGCACCGGGGAGCTGTTTTTT
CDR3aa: CASSMGSTGELFF

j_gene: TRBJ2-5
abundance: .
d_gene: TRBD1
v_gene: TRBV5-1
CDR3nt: TGCGCCAGCAGCTTGGGGGGACAGATTGGGGAGACCCAGTACTTC
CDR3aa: CASSLGGQIGETQYF

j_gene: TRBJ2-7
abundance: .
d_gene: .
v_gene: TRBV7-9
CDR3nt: TGTGCCAGCAGCTTGGGCAGTTCGAAGAACGAGCAGTACTTC
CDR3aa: CASSLGSSKNEQYF

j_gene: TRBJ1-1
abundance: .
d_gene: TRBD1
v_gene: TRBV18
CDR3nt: TGTGCCAGCTCACAGGGGGCGGACACTGAAGCTTTCTTT
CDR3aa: CASSQGADTEAFF

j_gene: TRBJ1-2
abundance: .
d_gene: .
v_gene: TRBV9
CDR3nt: TGTGCCAGCAGCGTATTAGGGGTTGACTATGGCTACACCTTC
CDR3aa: CASSVLGVDYGYTF

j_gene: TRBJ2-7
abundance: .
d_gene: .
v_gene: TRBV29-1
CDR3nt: TGCAGCGTTGTGAGGGTCGGGTATGGGGTGCCCGAGCAGTACTTC
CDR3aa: CSVVRVGYGVPEQYF

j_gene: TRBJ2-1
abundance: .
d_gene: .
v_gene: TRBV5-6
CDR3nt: TGTGCCAGCAGTACCGGGACTCCTTCCTACAATGAGCAGTTCTTC
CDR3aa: CASSTGTPSYNEQFF

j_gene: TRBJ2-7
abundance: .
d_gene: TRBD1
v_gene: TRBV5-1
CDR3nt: TGCGCCAGCAGCACGGGACAGGGGGACACCCCGCTCCCCTTC
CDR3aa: CASSTGQGDTPLPF

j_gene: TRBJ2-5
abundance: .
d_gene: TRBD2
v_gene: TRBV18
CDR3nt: TGTGCCAGCTCCCAGCGGGGAAGGACCCAAGAGACCCAGTACTTC
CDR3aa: CASSQRGRTQETQYF

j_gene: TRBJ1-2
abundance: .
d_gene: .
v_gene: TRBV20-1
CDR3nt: TGCAGTGCTAGTCAGGGGCAATACTATGGCTACACCTTC
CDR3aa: CSASQGQYYGYTF

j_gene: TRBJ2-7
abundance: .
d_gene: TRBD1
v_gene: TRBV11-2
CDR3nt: TGTGCCAGCAGCCCGACTCGGGGGACAGGGTATCACGAGCAGTACTTC
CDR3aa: CASSPTRGTGYHEQYF

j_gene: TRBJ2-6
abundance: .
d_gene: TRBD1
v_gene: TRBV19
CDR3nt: TGTGCCAGTACCCCTCGGGACAGGGCCTCTGGGGCCAACGTCCTGACTTTC
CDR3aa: CASTPRDRASGANVLTF

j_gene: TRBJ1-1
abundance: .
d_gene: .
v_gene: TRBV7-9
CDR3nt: TGTGCCAGCAGCTTAGATAATCAAGGGGCTTGGCGCACTGAAGCTTTCTTT
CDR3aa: CASSLDNQGAWRTEAFF